Listed below are T cell receptor beta chains from one sample, sequenced in a study of graft-versus-host responses after intestinal transplantation. The method was immunoSEQ multiplex PCR; TCRdb's version includes in-frame clones alone and lacks a portion of them. The sample includes tens of thousands of clones, over 80% seen only once; the top ten take under 7.5%. This specimen consisted of PBMCs, obtained about 800 days after a first intestinal transplant, on the day of a second. The receptors stem from a human patient who received an intestinal transplant, so some T cells may come from the graft donor. Each CDR3 is given with its conserved first and last residue. A D gene is named only where the DNA matches it firmly. The listing skips clone size in some rows; elsewhere it reads once, few, many or a size class.

D gene: -
J gene: TRBJ2-1
clone size: -
V gene: TRBV27
CDR3 protein: CASSPTWAHVSEQFF
CDR3 DNA: TGTGCCAGCAGCCCCACTTGGGCACACGTAAGTGAGCAGTTCTTC

D gene: TRBD2
J gene: TRBJ2-7
clone size: -
V gene: TRBV4-2
CDR3 protein: CASSQDFSSGSYEQYF
CDR3 DNA: TGTGCCAGCAGCCAAGATTTTTCTAGCGGGAGTTACGAGCAGTACTTC

D gene: -
J gene: TRBJ1-4
clone size: -
V gene: TRBV7-9
CDR3 protein: CASNLGGAENEKLFF
CDR3 DNA: TGTGCCAGCAACCTCGGGGGGGCTGAAAATGAAAAACTGTTTTTT

D gene: -
J gene: TRBJ2-5
clone size: -
V gene: TRBV6-1
CDR3 protein: CASAELQETQYF
CDR3 DNA: TGTGCCAGCGCCGAATTACAAGAGACCCAGTACTTC

D gene: -
J gene: TRBJ1-1
clone size: once
V gene: TRBV7-6
CDR3 protein: CASSLSQGSTEAFF
CDR3 DNA: TGTGCCAGCAGCTTAAGCCAGGGGAGCACTGAAGCTTTCTTT

D gene: -
J gene: TRBJ2-2
clone size: -
V gene: TRBV19
CDR3 protein: CASSIEYSWTGELFF
CDR3 DNA: TGTGCCAGTAGTATAGAATACAGCTGGACCGGGGAGCTGTTTTTT

D gene: -
J gene: TRBJ1-2
clone size: -
V gene: TRBV28
CDR3 protein: CASSATFDGYTF
CDR3 DNA: TGTGCCAGCAGCGCGACATTCGATGGCTACACCTTC

D gene: -
J gene: TRBJ1-2
clone size: once
V gene: TRBV18
CDR3 protein: CASSPPTGSSSYGYTF
CDR3 DNA: TGTGCCAGCTCACCACCCACAGGGAGTAGTTCCTATGGCTACACCTTC

D gene: TRBD1
J gene: TRBJ2-5
clone size: -
V gene: TRBV2
CDR3 protein: CASSDWTGQGKETQYF
CDR3 DNA: TGTGCCAGCAGTGACTGGACGGGACAGGGAAAAGAGACCCAGTACTTC

D gene: -
J gene: TRBJ1-5
clone size: -
V gene: TRBV10-1
CDR3 protein: CASSTGIGNQPQHF
CDR3 DNA: TGCGCCAGCAGCACAGGGATCGGCAATCAGCCCCAGCATTTT

D gene: TRBD1
J gene: TRBJ1-2
clone size: -
V gene: TRBV29-1
CDR3 protein: CSVAGTGDYGYTF
CDR3 DNA: TGCAGCGTGGCAGGGACAGGGGACTATGGCTACACCTTC

D gene: TRBD1
J gene: TRBJ1-1
clone size: few
V gene: TRBV6-1
CDR3 protein: CASSTRTGTEAFF
CDR3 DNA: TGTGCCAGCAGTACTAGGACAGGCACTGAAGCTTTCTTT

D gene: TRBD1
J gene: TRBJ1-2
clone size: -
V gene: TRBV7-9
CDR3 protein: CASSSTGAPITNYGYTF
CDR3 DNA: TGTGCCAGCAGCTCAACAGGGGCCCCCATTACTAACTATGGCTACACCTTC

D gene: -
J gene: TRBJ2-7
clone size: -
V gene: TRBV10-2
CDR3 protein: CASTLDPRGEQYF
CDR3 DNA: TGCGCCAGCACCTTGGACCCGAGGGGCGAGCAGTACTTC

D gene: -
J gene: TRBJ2-1
clone size: -
V gene: TRBV28
CDR3 protein: CASSGDNSYNEQFF
CDR3 DNA: TGTGCCAGCAGTGGGGACAACTCCTACAATGAGCAGTTCTTC

D gene: -
J gene: TRBJ2-2
clone size: -
V gene: TRBV7-3
CDR3 protein: CASSSSRVDRTGELFF
CDR3 DNA: TGTGCCAGCAGCTCTTCCAGGGTAGATCGCACCGGGGAGCTGTTTTTT

D gene: -
J gene: TRBJ2-3
clone size: once
V gene: TRBV20-1
CDR3 protein: CSAPGTTAQYF
CDR3 DNA: TGCAGTGCACCTGGGACCACGGCGCAGTATTTT

D gene: TRBD2
J gene: TRBJ2-1
clone size: -
V gene: TRBV28
CDR3 protein: CASSLNPVAGGSNEQFF
CDR3 DNA: TGTGCCAGCAGTTTAAACCCTGTAGCGGGAGGGTCAAATGAGCAGTTCTTC

D gene: -
J gene: TRBJ1-5
clone size: -
V gene: TRBV7-8
CDR3 protein: CASSPPPTGWDNQPQHF
CDR3 DNA: TGTGCCAGCAGCCCACCTCCGACAGGTTGGGACAATCAGCCCCAGCATTTT

D gene: -
J gene: TRBJ2-3
clone size: -
V gene: TRBV15
CDR3 protein: CATSGLGGGSHTDTQYF
CDR3 DNA: TGTGCCACCAGCGGCCTAGGGGGCGGGAGCCACACAGATACGCAGTATTTT

D gene: -
J gene: TRBJ2-5
clone size: -
V gene: TRBV7-2
CDR3 protein: CASSLAISLGETQYF
CDR3 DNA: TGTGCCAGCAGCTTAGCGATAAGTCTCGGGGAGACCCAGTACTTC

D gene: TRBD2
J gene: TRBJ2-7
clone size: once
V gene: TRBV6-5
CDR3 protein: CASSSPGGGYEQYF
CDR3 DNA: TGTGCCAGCAGTTCCCCTGGCGGGGGCTACGAGCAGTACTTC

D gene: -
J gene: TRBJ2-7
clone size: -
V gene: TRBV19
CDR3 protein: CASSTLPGSDILDF
CDR3 DNA: TGTGCCAGTAGTACACTACCTGGGAGCGATATCTTGGACTTC

D gene: -
J gene: TRBJ2-5
clone size: -
V gene: TRBV5-1
CDR3 protein: CASTQGSGSQKGETQYF
CDR3 DNA: TGCGCCAGCACCCAGGGTAGCGGCTCTCAAAAGGGAGAGACCCAGTACTTC

D gene: -
J gene: TRBJ2-3
clone size: -
V gene: TRBV4-1
CDR3 protein: CASSQAVTADYTDTQYF
CDR3 DNA: TGCGCCAGCAGCCAAGCGGTAACAGCGGACTACACAGATACGCAGTATTTT

D gene: TRBD2
J gene: TRBJ2-7
clone size: -
V gene: TRBV4-1
CDR3 protein: CASSQEAGDYEQYF
CDR3 DNA: TGCGCCAGCAGCCAAGAAGCGGGAGACTACGAGCAGTACTTC

D gene: -
J gene: TRBJ1-1
clone size: -
V gene: TRBV7-9
CDR3 protein: CASSGPFAGNTEAFF
CDR3 DNA: TGTGCCAGCAGCGGGCCCTTCGCGGGGAACACTGAAGCTTTCTTT

D gene: TRBD1
J gene: TRBJ2-2
clone size: -
V gene: TRBV5-1
CDR3 protein: CASSRADRGRGTGELFF
CDR3 DNA: TGCGCCAGCAGCAGGGCTGACAGGGGGCGCGGAACCGGGGAGCTGTTTTTT

D gene: TRBD1
J gene: TRBJ1-2
clone size: -
V gene: TRBV30
CDR3 protein: CAWSDRGRGYGYTF
CDR3 DNA: TGTGCCTGGAGTGATAGGGGGCGCGGCTATGGCTACACCTTC

D gene: TRBD2
J gene: TRBJ2-2
clone size: -
V gene: TRBV30
CDR3 protein: CAWSASPPGLAVTNTGELFF
CDR3 DNA: TGTGCCTGGAGCGCTTCACCCCCGGGACTAGCGGTTACGAACACCGGGGAGCTGTTTTTT

D gene: -
J gene: TRBJ2-1
clone size: once
V gene: TRBV5-1
CDR3 protein: CASSLALSSSYNEQFF
CDR3 DNA: TGCGCCAGCAGCTTGGCCTTAAGTAGCTCCTACAATGAGCAGTTCTTC

D gene: -
J gene: TRBJ2-3
clone size: -
V gene: TRBV7-9
CDR3 protein: CASSSIRTESTDTQYF
CDR3 DNA: TGTGCCAGCAGCTCGATAAGGACAGAAAGCACAGATACGCAGTATTTT

D gene: TRBD1
J gene: TRBJ2-5
clone size: -
V gene: TRBV5-1
CDR3 protein: CASSPDRVWETQYF
CDR3 DNA: TGCGCCAGCAGCCCCGACAGGGTTTGGGAGACCCAGTACTTC

D gene: TRBD1
J gene: TRBJ1-1
clone size: -
V gene: TRBV7-3
CDR3 protein: CASSLTGTAEAFF
CDR3 DNA: TGTGCCAGCAGCTTAACCGGGACAGCTGAAGCTTTCTTT

D gene: TRBD1
J gene: TRBJ1-1
clone size: once
V gene: TRBV5-1
CDR3 protein: CASKTGTGHTEAFF
CDR3 DNA: TGCGCCAGCAAAACCGGGACAGGCCACACTGAAGCTTTCTTT

D gene: -
J gene: TRBJ1-6
clone size: -
V gene: TRBV30
CDR3 protein: CAWSVGPNNSPLHF
CDR3 DNA: TGTGCCTGGAGTGTGGGACCCAATAATTCACCCCTCCACTTT

D gene: -
J gene: TRBJ2-7
clone size: -
V gene: TRBV2
CDR3 protein: CATRLTQPTYEQYF
CDR3 DNA: TGTGCCACTAGGCTGACTCAACCCACCTACGAGCAGTACTTC

D gene: -
J gene: TRBJ2-2
clone size: -
V gene: TRBV28
CDR3 protein: CASSPDIPNTGELFF
CDR3 DNA: TGTGCCAGCAGTCCGGACATCCCGAACACCGGGGAGCTGTTTTTT

D gene: -
J gene: TRBJ2-1
clone size: -
V gene: TRBV7-9
CDR3 protein: CASKSGAGANEQFF
CDR3 DNA: TGTGCCAGCAAATCCGGGGCGGGGGCCAATGAGCAGTTCTTC

D gene: TRBD1
J gene: TRBJ2-5
clone size: -
V gene: TRBV7-2
CDR3 protein: CASSLAGGETQYF
CDR3 DNA: TGTGCCAGCAGCTTAGCAGGGGGCGAGACCCAGTACTTC

D gene: -
J gene: TRBJ2-1
clone size: -
V gene: TRBV7-3
CDR3 protein: CASSLAGSTYNEQFF
CDR3 DNA: TGTGCCAGCAGCTTAGCGGGATCAACCTACAATGAGCAGTTCTTC

D gene: -
J gene: TRBJ1-1
clone size: -
V gene: TRBV14
CDR3 protein: CASSQEGLMRGTEAFF
CDR3 DNA: TGTGCCAGCAGCCAAGAAGGGCTTATGCGGGGCACTGAAGCTTTCTTT

D gene: -
J gene: TRBJ1-1
clone size: once
V gene: TRBV2
CDR3 protein: CASRVGVTEAFF
CDR3 DNA: TGTGCCAGCAGAGTTGGGGTCACTGAAGCTTTCTTT

D gene: -
J gene: TRBJ1-1
clone size: -
V gene: TRBV6-8
CDR3 protein: CASRQVRRGGEAFF
CDR3 DNA: TGTGCCAGCAGACAGGTCCGTAGGGGTGGTGAAGCTTTCTTT

D gene: TRBD2
J gene: TRBJ2-2
clone size: -
V gene: TRBV14
CDR3 protein: CASSASAGGPTGELFF
CDR3 DNA: TGTGCCAGCAGTGCTTCAGCGGGAGGACCCACCGGGGAGCTGTTTTTT

D gene: TRBD2
J gene: TRBJ2-1
clone size: -
V gene: TRBV15
CDR3 protein: CATSSPRDYRREEQFF
CDR3 DNA: TGTGCCACCAGCAGTCCCCGGGACTACCGACGGGAGGAGCAGTTCTTC

D gene: -
J gene: TRBJ1-1
clone size: few
V gene: TRBV19
CDR3 protein: CASSIRAMNTEAFF
CDR3 DNA: TGTGCCAGTAGTATAAGAGCGATGAACACTGAAGCTTTCTTT

D gene: TRBD1
J gene: TRBJ2-2
clone size: -
V gene: TRBV30
CDR3 protein: CAWTVGTASTGELFF
CDR3 DNA: TGTGCCTGGACTGTGGGGACAGCGAGCACCGGGGAGCTGTTTTTT

D gene: -
J gene: TRBJ1-1
clone size: -
V gene: TRBV7-3
CDR3 protein: CASRREMNTEAFF
CDR3 DNA: TGTGCCAGCCGGAGGGAAATGAACACTGAAGCTTTCTTT

D gene: -
J gene: TRBJ1-1
clone size: -
V gene: TRBV30
CDR3 protein: CAWSATRGSRTEAFF
CDR3 DNA: TGTGCCTGGAGTGCAACCAGGGGATCGCGGACTGAAGCTTTCTTT